The entry that follows covers one T cell receptor beta chain sequence. The data originate from a study of patients and donors after allogeneic stem cell transplantation. The CDR3 has 14 residues. The ends were cut back, 8 bases at V and 2 bases at J, with 15 bases in the middle. The germline V gene has CDR1 MDHEN and CDR2 SYDVKM. TCRdb ran MiXCR on the RT-PCR reads and lists one entry per CDR3 protein. The profile shows fewer than 250,000 distinct CDR3 sequences, roughly 13% of them singletons. Sequenced input: blood, either unsorted or a sorted T cell fraction (not recorded which). The TCR was taken from a human donor who was either an allogeneic HSCT recipient or a stem cell or donor lymphocyte infusion donor (not recorded which). It is not recorded whose cells these are; they may come from a transplant donor. V gene TRBV28 combines with J gene TRBJ1-2, with a tentative D call TRBD1 (5 bases). The CDR3 spells CASASGGSNYGYTF. In DNA form, the CDR3 reads TGTGCCAGCGCGTCCGGGGGGTCCAACTATGGCTACACCTTC.